What follows are 16 T cell receptor beta chains derived from one specimen sequenced in a study of cytomegalovirus exposure and HLA in healthy donors. In the PCR, 60 Vbeta and 13 Jbeta primers were used. Libraries were prepared by immunoSEQ multiplex PCR; TCRdb keeps only in-frame clonotypes and omits some of them. The top ten clones hold approximately 6.1% of a sample with approximately 150,000 clones, over 75% of them seen once. The sequenced material came from PBMCs. The source is a man in his thirties or forties in good health and CMV-seropositive.

The rearrangement uses TRBV2 and TRBJ2-4; tentative D call: TRBD2 (7 bases). Trimming took off 4 bases at V and 4 bases at J, with 17 bases between the two ends. CDR1 is SNHLY, CDR2 FYNNEI, per germline. The CDR3 runs 16 residues. This CDR3 reads CASSVGGPRIKNIQYF. DNA for the CDR3: TGTGCCAGCAGTGTGGGGGGGCCCCGCATTAAAAACATTCAGTACTTC.

This sequence joins TRBV9 and TRBJ2-5; possibly TRBD2 for D (5 bases). The germline V gene encodes CDR1 SGDLS and CDR2 YYNGEE. The CDR3 contains 14 residues. V lost 2 bases, J lost 3 bases, and 11 bases lay in between. DNA of the CDR3: TGTGCCAGCAGCGTCTCGGCGGGTAAAGAGACCCAGTACTTC. Protein product: CASSVSAGKETQYF.

CDR3: CASSPPSGTSTDTQYF. CDR3 bases: TGTGCCAGCTCACCACCTAGCGGAACTAGCACAGATACGCAGTATTTT. The J gene is TRBJ2-3, the V gene TRBV18; D might be TRBD2 (6 bases). The CDR3 sequence is 16 residues long. The V end lost 0 bases, the J end lost 0 bases, and 10 bases lay between the germline ends. Looked up from germline, CDR1 is KGHSH and CDR2 is LQKENI.

The V call is TRBV27, the J call TRBJ2-7; TRBD2 matches at 11 bases. Trimming removed 3 bases from V and 9 bases from J; junction bases left unmatched: 10. Germline CDR1 reads MNHEY; CDR2 reads SMNVEV (reference sequence). This CDR3 comprises 15 residues. The CDR3 sequence is CASSFGTSGNERQYF. CDR3 DNA sequence: TGTGCCAGCAGTTTTGGGACTAGCGGTAATGAGAGGCAGTACTTC.

The chain recombines TRBV29-1 with TRBJ2-1; no reliable D call. V lost 5 bases to trimming and J lost 9 bases, with 8 bases between them. The germline gives CDR1 SQVTM, CDR2 ANQGSEA. The CDR3 has 10 residues. The CDR3 DNA sequence: TGCAGCGTTCGAGTCTCTGAGCAGTTCTTC. It yields the protein CSVRVSEQFF.

The chain is built from TRBV11-2 and TRBJ2-3; the D gene is possibly TRBD2 (6 bases). The V and J ends lost 5 bases and 2 bases respectively, with 14 bases between them. The CDR3 runs to 15 residues. The germline CDR1 and CDR2 sequences are SGHAT and FQNNGV. CDR3 in DNA: TGTGCCAGCAGCCCGACGGGACTCACCACAGATACGCAGTATTTT. Encoded protein: CASSPTGLTTDTQYF.

This chain uses TRBV6-5 with TRBJ1-3, with TRBD1 matching 10 bases. Germline values: CDR1 MNHEY, CDR2 SVGAGI. This CDR3 contains 15 residues. The V segment lost 5 bases and the J segment 4 bases; nucleotides outside the gene matches: 5. In DNA, the CDR3 is TGTGCCAGCAGTCAAGACAGGGGGCTGGGAAACACCATATATTTT. Protein product: CASSQDRGLGNTIYF.

The rearrangement uses TRBV11-2 and TRBJ2-2, with 10 bases fitting TRBD2. V was pared by 10 bases and J by 6 bases, with 5 bases of the junction left unmatched. CDR1 is SGHAT, CDR2 FQNNGV, per germline. This CDR3 spans 13 amino acids. This chain's CDR3 is CATPSGRAGELFF. Here the CDR3 DNA reads TGTGCCACGCCGAGCGGGAGGGCCGGGGAGCTGTTTTTT.

This chain uses TRBV5-1 with TRBJ2-1; the match to TRBD2 covers 7 bases. The CDR3 loop spans 12 amino acids. V lost 3 bases, J lost 6 bases, and 0 bases stayed unmatched. In germline, CDR1 is SGHRS, CDR2 YFSETQ. This chain's CDR3 is CASSWGGNEQFF. The DNA of the CDR3 is TGCGCCAGCAGCTGGGGGGGCAATGAGCAGTTCTTC.

This clone was detected only a few times. V gene TRBV9 combines with J gene TRBJ1-3; no clear D. Germline V gene sequence: CDR1 SGDLS, CDR2 YYNGEE. The CDR3 sequence is 15 residues long. Trimming cost V 0 bases and J 0 bases, with 7 bases left between them. CDR3 in amino acids: CASSVDGSSGNTIYF. CDR3 DNA: TGTGCCAGCAGCGTAGATGGGAGCTCTGGAAACACCATATATTTT.

The chain is built from TRBV28 and TRBJ2-5; the D gene is possibly TRBD1 (5 bases). TRBJ2-7 matches the DNA end more closely, so the J call is doubtful. The CDR3 spans 14 residues. CDR1 and CDR2 (germline): MDHEN, SYDVKM. CDR3 nucleotides: TGTGCCAGCCGAGCCAATCAGGGCACCTACGAGCAGTACTTC. It encodes CASRANQGTYEQYF.

V is TRBV9 and J is TRBJ1-1; 7 positions match TRBD1. J was trimmed by 4 bases and V by 7 bases; bases with no gene match: 13. Germline V gene data show CDR1 as SGDLS and CDR2 as YYNGEE. The CDR3 is 15 residues long. CDR3 residues: CASEPGRGPGTEAFF. The CDR3 DNA sequence: TGTGCCAGCGAACCCGGGAGGGGGCCGGGCACTGAAGCTTTCTTT.

The V gene is TRBV5-4, the J gene TRBJ2-6; D perhaps matches TRBD1 (5 bases). The ends were cut back, 5 bases at V and 0 bases at J, with 12 bases in the middle. Germline V CDR1 and CDR2: SGHNT, YYREEE (reference sequence). This CDR3 has 16 residues. The CDR3 DNA reads TGTGCCAGCAGTCAGGGAAGTATCTCTGGGGCCAACGTCCTGACTTTC. Translation: CASSQGSISGANVLTF.

The CDR3 DNA follows: TGTGCCAGCAGCCTCGGGACAGGGAGTGGAGAGACCCAGTACTTC. The encoded protein is CASSLGTGSGETQYF. This chain uses TRBV5-6 with TRBJ2-5; TRBD1 matches 9 bases. Germline CDR1 SGHDT, CDR2 YYEEEE. V trimming: 4 bases; J trimming: 4 bases; junction bases outside the gene matches: 8. The CDR3 is made up of 15 amino acids.

The rearrangement joins TRBV6-5 to TRBJ1-1, with a possible D match to TRBD1 (6 bases). CDR1 MNHEY and CDR2 SVGAGI come from the germline V gene. V lost 0 bases and J lost 10, with 12 bases in between. The CDR3 covers 13 residues. The CDR3 loop reads CASSYSPGTRAFF. CDR3 in DNA: TGTGCCAGCAGTTACTCGCCCGGGACAAGAGCTTTCTTT.

The genes are TRBV30 and TRBJ1-1; D uncertain. Deletions cut 4 bases from V and 1 base from J, with 10 bases between. Germline V gives CDR1 GTSNPN, CDR2 SVGIG (reference sequence). CDR3 length: 13 amino acids. The CDR3 DNA reads as TGTGCCTGGATGTGGGCAGGGAACACTGAAGCTTTCTTT. As protein: CAWMWAGNTEAFF. The whole variable domain, remainder taken from reference TRBV30 and TRBJ1-1, is SQTIHQWPATLVQPVGSPLSLECTVEGTSNPNLYWYRQAAGRGLQLLFYSVGIGQISSEVPQNLSASRPQDRQFILSSKKLLLSDSGFYLCAWMWAGNTEAFFGQGTRLTVV.